A selection of T cell receptor beta chains follows, all from one sample in a study of human T cells and chemical hapten exposure. Via MiXCR, TCRdb re-called the RACE reads, giving one row per CDR3 protein. The profile covers fewer than 300,000 distinct CDR3 sequences, with over 7.5% appearing a single time and 1.2% taken by the ten largest. This sample comprised whole blood, obtained in connection with sensitization to the hapten diphenylcyclopropenone (DPC). Every receptor here comes from a man aged 18 to 30 with alopecia areata. Some clones in this sample may be carry-over from other donors' samples. Both conserved end residues are part of each CDR3. Each record gives: CDR3 protein, CDR3 DNA, D gene, V gene, J gene, clone size. A D gene is named only where the DNA matches it firmly. Clone size is shown for a subset of rows, as once, few, many or a class of expanded clone.

cdr3_aa: CASSEVDGTLYGYTF
cdr3_nt: TGTGCCAGCAGTGAAGTTGACGGGACACTTTACGGCTACACCTTC
d_call: .
v_call: TRBV2
j_call: TRBJ1-2
clone_size: few

cdr3_aa: CASRGQGSTYEQYF
cdr3_nt: TGTGCCAGCAGGGGCCAGGGATCCACCTACGAGCAGTACTTC
d_call: .
v_call: TRBV28
j_call: TRBJ2-7
clone_size: many

cdr3_aa: CASSIWTGPQETQYF
cdr3_nt: TGTGCCAGCAGCATTTGGACAGGGCCACAAGAGACCCAGTACTTC
d_call: TRBD1
v_call: TRBV5-5
j_call: TRBJ2-5
clone_size: few

cdr3_aa: CASSYSSARETQYF
cdr3_nt: TGTGCCAGCAGTTACTCGTCTGCGCGAGAGACCCAGTACTTC
d_call: .
v_call: TRBV6-5
j_call: TRBJ2-5
clone_size: .

cdr3_aa: CASSLLHSNTEAFF
cdr3_nt: TGTGCCAGCAGCTTATTACATTCGAACACTGAAGCTTTCTTT
d_call: .
v_call: TRBV7-3
j_call: TRBJ1-1
clone_size: .

cdr3_aa: CASSRSQDTEAFF
cdr3_nt: TGTGCCAGCAGCCGGTCACAGGACACTGAAGCTTTCTTT
d_call: .
v_call: TRBV7-9
j_call: TRBJ1-1
clone_size: many

cdr3_aa: CSVAVGRGNSPLHF
cdr3_nt: TGCAGCGTGGCTGTGGGGCGCGGTAATTCACCCCTCCACTTT
d_call: .
v_call: TRBV29-1
j_call: TRBJ1-6
clone_size: few

cdr3_aa: CASSLETTNYGYTF
cdr3_nt: TGTGCCAGCAGCTTGGAGACAACCAACTATGGCTACACCTTC
d_call: .
v_call: TRBV5-6
j_call: TRBJ1-2
clone_size: few

cdr3_aa: CASSPYRVDEAFF
cdr3_nt: TGTGCCAGCTCACCTTACCGCGTAGACGAAGCTTTCTTT
d_call: .
v_call: TRBV18
j_call: TRBJ1-1
clone_size: .

cdr3_aa: CASSSYRQGTGMAQYF
cdr3_nt: TGTGCCAGCAGCTCGTACCGACAGGGAACCGGGATGGCCCAGTACTTC
d_call: TRBD1
v_call: TRBV5-6
j_call: TRBJ2-5
clone_size: few

cdr3_aa: CASSPGLDTDTQYF
cdr3_nt: TGTGCCAGCAGTCCGGGACTAGACACAGATACGCAGTATTTT
d_call: TRBD2
v_call: TRBV12-3/TRBV12-4
j_call: TRBJ2-3
clone_size: many

cdr3_aa: CSATRTGGGTDTQYF
cdr3_nt: TGCAGTGCTACAAGGACAGGTGGAGGCACAGATACGCAGTATTTT
d_call: TRBD1
v_call: TRBV20-1
j_call: TRBJ2-3
clone_size: .

cdr3_aa: CASSPPRKNTDTQYF
cdr3_nt: TGTGCCAGCAGCCCCCCCAGGAAAAACACAGATACGCAGTATTTT
d_call: .
v_call: TRBV7-2
j_call: TRBJ2-3
clone_size: .

cdr3_aa: CASSPSGAIYGYTF
cdr3_nt: TGTGCCAGCAGCCCCTCTGGGGCTATCTATGGCTACACCTTC
d_call: .
v_call: TRBV5-5
j_call: TRBJ1-2
clone_size: .

cdr3_aa: CSARDRVGQINEKLFF
cdr3_nt: TGCAGTGCTAGAGATCGAGTGGGACAGATTAATGAAAAACTGTTTTTT
d_call: TRBD1
v_call: TRBV20-1
j_call: TRBJ1-4
clone_size: .

cdr3_aa: CASSQEGPGGNTIYF
cdr3_nt: TGCGCCAGCAGCCAAGAAGGCCCAGGAGGAAACACCATATATTTT
d_call: .
v_call: TRBV4-3
j_call: TRBJ1-3
clone_size: .

cdr3_aa: CASSLAYPSGGQDTDTQYF
cdr3_nt: TGTGCCAGCAGTTTAGCGTACCCTAGCGGGGGTCAAGACACAGATACGCAGTATTTT
d_call: TRBD2
v_call: TRBV7-2
j_call: TRBJ2-3
clone_size: few

cdr3_aa: CASESGQGMSGANVLTF
cdr3_nt: TGTGCCAGCGAATCAGGACAGGGTATGTCTGGGGCCAACGTCCTGACTTTC
d_call: TRBD1
v_call: TRBV28
j_call: TRBJ2-6
clone_size: many

cdr3_aa: CATSPVSDRGPLNTGELFF
cdr3_nt: TGTGCCACCAGTCCGGTTTCGGACAGGGGGCCTTTGAACACCGGGGAGCTGTTTTTT
d_call: TRBD1
v_call: TRBV24-1
j_call: TRBJ2-2
clone_size: many

cdr3_aa: CASRNPTYGEYGYTF
cdr3_nt: TGTGCCAGCAGAAACCCGACCTACGGCGAATATGGCTACACCTTC
d_call: .
v_call: TRBV6-2/TRBV6-3
j_call: TRBJ1-2
clone_size: many

cdr3_aa: CASSQDQPNSYNEQFF
cdr3_nt: TGCGCCAGCAGCCAAGATCAGCCTAACTCCTACAATGAGCAGTTCTTC
d_call: .
v_call: TRBV4-3
j_call: TRBJ2-1
clone_size: few

cdr3_aa: CASSLVKAGRAEAFF
cdr3_nt: TGTGCCAGCAGCTTAGTTAAGGCAGGGAGGGCTGAAGCTTTCTTT
d_call: .
v_call: TRBV7-8
j_call: TRBJ1-1
clone_size: few

cdr3_aa: CASTTTVSNSPLHF
cdr3_nt: TGTGCCAGCACCACAACAGTGTCTAATTCACCCCTCCACTTT
d_call: .
v_call: TRBV7-9
j_call: TRBJ1-6
clone_size: .

cdr3_aa: CASSPRATGTDNLGYEQYF
cdr3_nt: TGTGCCAGCAGCCCCAGAGCCACCGGGACAGACAATCTCGGGTACGAGCAGTACTTC
d_call: TRBD1
v_call: TRBV9
j_call: TRBJ2-7
clone_size: .

cdr3_aa: CASSLRDSGSEQYF
cdr3_nt: TGTGCCAGCTCCCTACGTGACTCAGGTTCCGAGCAGTACTTC
d_call: .
v_call: TRBV18
j_call: TRBJ2-7
clone_size: .

cdr3_aa: CASTGTPGNTIYF
cdr3_nt: TGTGCCAGCACTGGGACACCCGGAAACACCATATATTTT
d_call: .
v_call: TRBV3-1
j_call: TRBJ1-3
clone_size: many

cdr3_aa: CASSHRSGEKLFF
cdr3_nt: TGTGCCAGCAGTCACAGGAGCGGCGAAAAACTGTTTTTT
d_call: .
v_call: TRBV25-1
j_call: TRBJ1-4
clone_size: many

cdr3_aa: CASSHYEQYF
cdr3_nt: TGTGCCAGCAGCCACTACGAGCAGTACTTC
d_call: .
v_call: TRBV7-2
j_call: TRBJ2-7
clone_size: many

cdr3_aa: CASSQEEGANSYEQYF
cdr3_nt: TGCGCCAGCAGCCAAGAGGAGGGGGCCAACTCCTACGAGCAGTACTTC
d_call: .
v_call: TRBV4-3
j_call: TRBJ2-7
clone_size: .

cdr3_aa: CASSGRPLEKLFF
cdr3_nt: TGTGCCAGCAGCGGAAGACCCCTTGAAAAACTGTTTTTT
d_call: .
v_call: TRBV9
j_call: TRBJ1-4
clone_size: few

cdr3_aa: CSAPPGPPREQYF
cdr3_nt: TGCAGTGCTCCCCCGGGACCGCCGCGGGAGCAGTACTTC
d_call: .
v_call: TRBV20-1
j_call: TRBJ2-7
clone_size: .

cdr3_aa: CASRAGQNNSPLHF
cdr3_nt: TGTGCCAGCAGGGCCGGACAGAATAATTCACCCCTCCACTTT
d_call: .
v_call: TRBV7-2
j_call: TRBJ1-6
clone_size: many

cdr3_aa: CASSQRTSGAGDTQYF
cdr3_nt: TGCGCCAGCAGCCAGCGGACTAGCGGGGCGGGAGATACGCAGTATTTT
d_call: TRBD2
v_call: TRBV4-1
j_call: TRBJ2-3
clone_size: .

cdr3_aa: CASSPQVSTEAFF
cdr3_nt: TGCGCCAGCAGCCCTCAGGTCTCCACTGAAGCTTTCTTT
d_call: .
v_call: TRBV5-1
j_call: TRBJ1-1
clone_size: few

cdr3_aa: CASALAANTGELFF
cdr3_nt: TGTGCCAGTGCATTGGCGGCGAACACCGGGGAGCTGTTTTTT
d_call: .
v_call: TRBV6-5
j_call: TRBJ2-2
clone_size: .

cdr3_aa: CASSLGHLKATTNEKLFF
cdr3_nt: TGTGCCAGCAGCCTGGGACACCTCAAAGCTACAACTAATGAAAAACTGTTTTTT
d_call: .
v_call: TRBV4-2
j_call: TRBJ1-4
clone_size: few

cdr3_aa: CASSLFLRETGHPGKQYF
cdr3_nt: TGTGCCAGCAGCTTATTCCTCCGAGAGACAGGGCACCCGGGGAAGCAGTACTTC
d_call: TRBD1
v_call: TRBV11-2
j_call: TRBJ2-7
clone_size: many

cdr3_aa: CASSWSLTGGLVETQYF
cdr3_nt: TGCGCCAGCAGCTGGAGCTTAACAGGGGGCTTGGTAGAGACCCAGTACTTC
d_call: TRBD1
v_call: TRBV5-1
j_call: TRBJ2-5
clone_size: .

cdr3_aa: CASSQGGTDYEKLFF
cdr3_nt: TGTGCCAGCAGCCAAGGCGGGACGGATTATGAAAAACTGTTTTTT
d_call: .
v_call: TRBV14
j_call: TRBJ1-4
clone_size: .

cdr3_aa: CASSPGGHTEAFF
cdr3_nt: TGTGCCAGCAGTCCAGGGGGTCACACTGAAGCTTTCTTT
d_call: TRBD1
v_call: TRBV12-3/TRBV12-4
j_call: TRBJ1-1
clone_size: .

cdr3_aa: CASRPGPGVRDTQYF
cdr3_nt: TGTGCCAGCAGACCCGGACCGGGGGTTCGGGATACGCAGTATTTT
d_call: .
v_call: TRBV2
j_call: TRBJ2-3
clone_size: few

cdr3_aa: CASSLRRGPKNSPLHF
cdr3_nt: TGTGCCAGCAGCCTTCGGAGGGGACCCAAGAATTCACCCCTCCACTTT
d_call: .
v_call: TRBV7-9
j_call: TRBJ1-6
clone_size: few

cdr3_aa: CASSQGGTRVYEQYF
cdr3_nt: TGTGCCAGCAGCCAAGGAGGGACAAGGGTCTACGAGCAGTACTTC
d_call: .
v_call: TRBV14
j_call: TRBJ2-7
clone_size: .

cdr3_aa: CASSWDSYTEAFF
cdr3_nt: TGTGCCAGCAGTTGGGACAGCTACACTGAAGCTTTCTTT
d_call: TRBD1
v_call: TRBV7-2
j_call: TRBJ1-1
clone_size: few

cdr3_aa: CASRFAGRKKETQYF
cdr3_nt: TGTGCCAGCAGATTCGCCGGGAGGAAGAAGGAGACCCAGTACTTC
d_call: TRBD2
v_call: TRBV11-2
j_call: TRBJ2-5
clone_size: .

cdr3_aa: CASSSRGQSDTQYF
cdr3_nt: TGTGCCAGCAGCTCACGAGGACAGTCAGATACGCAGTATTTT
d_call: .
v_call: TRBV7-2
j_call: TRBJ2-3
clone_size: many

cdr3_aa: CASSLEGTSTDTQYF
cdr3_nt: TGTGCCAGCAGCTTGGAAGGGACTAGCACAGATACGCAGTATTTT
d_call: .
v_call: TRBV5-5
j_call: TRBJ2-3
clone_size: .

cdr3_aa: CASSLARLAKETQYF
cdr3_nt: TGTGCCAGCAGCTTAGCGCGACTAGCAAAAGAGACCCAGTACTTC
d_call: TRBD2
v_call: TRBV7-2
j_call: TRBJ2-5
clone_size: .